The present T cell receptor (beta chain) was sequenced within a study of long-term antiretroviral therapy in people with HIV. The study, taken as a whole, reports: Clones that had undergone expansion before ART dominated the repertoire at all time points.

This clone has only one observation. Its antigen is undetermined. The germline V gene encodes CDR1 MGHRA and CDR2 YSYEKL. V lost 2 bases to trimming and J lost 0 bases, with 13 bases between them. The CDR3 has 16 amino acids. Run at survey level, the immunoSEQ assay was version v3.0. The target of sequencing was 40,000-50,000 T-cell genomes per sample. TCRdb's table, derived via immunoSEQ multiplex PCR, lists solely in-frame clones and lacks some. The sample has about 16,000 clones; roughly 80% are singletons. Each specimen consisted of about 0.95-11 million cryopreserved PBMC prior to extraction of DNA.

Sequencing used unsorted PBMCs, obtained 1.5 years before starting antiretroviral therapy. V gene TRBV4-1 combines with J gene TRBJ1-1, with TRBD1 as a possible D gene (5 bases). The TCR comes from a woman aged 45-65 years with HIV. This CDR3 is CASSQTPGPMNTEAFF. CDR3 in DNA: TGCGCCAGCAGCCAAACGCCAGGGCCTATGAACACTGAAGCTTTCTTT.